A single sample gave rise to the 31 T cell receptor beta chains below, sequenced in a study of blood T cell repertoires in COVID-19. TCRdb's table, derived via immunoSEQ multiplex PCR, lists solely in-frame clones and lacks some. The sample comprises fewer than 600,000 clones, 88% of which are singletons, and around 1.9% rests with the top ten. Sequencing was performed on PBMCs or T cells enriched from blood (not recorded which). These receptors came from a woman aged 40 to 50 who had recovered from COVID-19.

The chain is built from TRBV7-8 and TRBJ1-1; D gene unclear. The germline V gene encodes CDR1 SGHVS and CDR2 FQNEAQ. There are 13 residues in the CDR3. V lost 6 bases, J lost 2 bases, and 10 bases lay in between. This CDR3 is CASRLTENTEAFF. The CDR3 DNA sequence: TGTGCCAGCAGACTCACAGAAAACACTGAAGCTTTCTTT.

This chain joins TRBV15 and TRBJ1-6; possibly TRBD1 for D (5 bases). V lost 5 bases to trimming and J lost 9 bases, with 11 bases between them. The CDR3 is made up of 13 amino acids. The germline gives CDR1 LNHNV, CDR2 YYDKDF (reference sequence). Written as DNA, the CDR3 is TGTGCCACCAGCCCACGGGGGTTTTCACCCCTCCACTTT. Its protein product is CATSPRGFSPLHF.

This clone was found once. The chain has TRBV19 and TRBJ2-7, with 9 nucleotides matching TRBD1. Trimming cost V 7 bases and J 6 bases; bases outside gene matches: 4. The germline gives CDR1 LNHDA, CDR2 SQIVND (reference sequence). The length of the CDR3 is 12 residues. The CDR3 protein is CASTDRGGEQYF. The CDR3 coding sequence is TGTGCCAGTACGGACAGGGGAGGCGAGCAGTACTTC.

This clone was detected only a few times. The chain has TRBV7-9 and TRBJ1-2; D is possibly TRBD1 (6 bases). CDR1 is SEHNR and CDR2 is FQNEAQ in the germline V gene (reference sequence). The CDR3 runs 17 residues. The V end lost 4 bases, the J end lost 4 bases, and 22 bases lay between the germline ends. The CDR3 region is CASSSKNDLDRIYGYTF. In DNA form, the CDR3 reads TGTGCCAGCAGCTCCAAGAACGATCTGGACAGAATCTATGGCTACACCTTC.

This clone was seen just once. The rearrangement links TRBV11-3 to TRBJ1-1; no firm D call. This CDR3 has 12 amino acids. From germline, CDR1 is SGHNT and CDR2 YENEEA. V lost 5 bases and J lost 6, with 10 bases in between. CDR3 bases: TGTGCCAGCAGCGGTGCCGGGTCTGAAGCTTTCTTT. Residues: CASSGAGSEAFF.

The CDR3 loop is CASRFHHGTSVPDTQYF. The CDR3 bases are TGTGCAAGTCGTTTCCACCACGGGACTAGCGTGCCAGATACGCAGTATTTT. The chain couples TRBV12-2 to TRBJ2-3; TRBD2 is the table's D call, not checked against the DNA. TRBV12-2 is a recognized pseudogene. There are 17 residues in the CDR3.

This clone was picked up a small number of times. The chain carries TRBV12-3 or TRBV12-4 and TRBJ2-7, with D uncertain. The V end lost 3 bases, the J end lost 4 bases, and 10 bases lay between the germline ends. The CDR3 covers 13 residues. In DNA form, the CDR3 reads TGTGCCAGCAGTTTCGTCGGAGCATACGAGCAGTACTTC. Translation: CASSFVGAYEQYF.

The genes are TRBV6-1 and TRBJ1-3; D not resolved. V was shortened by 2 bases and J by 0 bases, with 8 bases between the two germline ends. The CDR3 has 15 residues. CDR1 is MNHNS, CDR2 SASEGT, per germline. The CDR3 reads CASSENSNSGNTIYF. CDR3 DNA: TGTGCCAGCAGTGAAAACTCCAACTCTGGAAACACCATATATTTT.

The chain couples TRBV24-1 to TRBJ1-4; 9 nucleotides align to TRBD1. Germline V gives CDR1 KGHDR, CDR2 SFDVKD. The junction had 6 bases not matched to a gene; V was cut back by 6 bases and J by 5 bases. This CDR3 comprises 15 residues. CDR3: CATSPTGGSNEKLFF. In DNA, the CDR3 is TGTGCCACCAGTCCCACAGGGGGCTCGAATGAAAAACTGTTTTTT.

The CDR3 nucleotides read TGTGCCAGCAGTTCCCAAAGAGGGGGGGCAGGGGACACTGAAGCTTTCTTT. Translated: CASSSQRGGAGDTEAFF. V and J are TRBV28 and TRBJ1-1; D possibly corresponds to TRBD1 (6 bases). The V and J ends lost 4 bases and 3 bases respectively, with 21 bases between them. Germline V gives CDR1 MDHEN, CDR2 SYDVKM. The CDR3 totals 17 residues.

The rearrangement joins TRBV10-3 to TRBJ2-7; D unresolved. V lost 6 bases, J lost 6 bases, and 9 bases lay in between. The CDR3 is 11 residues long. Germline CDR1 reads ENHRY; CDR2 reads SYGVKD. CDR3 in amino acids: CAIRGTGEQYF. The CDR3 region has the DNA TGTGCCATCAGGGGTACGGGCGAGCAGTACTTC.

The V gene is TRBV20-1, the J gene TRBJ2-7; 8 bases fit TRBD2. Germline CDR1 and CDR2: DFQATT and SNEGSKA (reference sequence). The CDR3 sequence is 13 residues long. V trimming: 3 bases; J trimming: 2 bases; junction bases outside the gene matches: 3. The CDR3 protein is CSASYGRAYEQYF. The CDR3 coding sequence is TGCAGTGCTAGTTACGGGAGGGCCTACGAGCAGTACTTC.

CDR3 sequence reads: CASSHEGQDPFGTLHF. In DNA form, the CDR3 reads TGCGCCAGCAGCCACGAAGGACAGGATCCCTTTGGGACCCTCCACTTT. This chain links TRBV4-1 with TRBJ1-6; 7 bases line up with TRBD1. The CDR3 loop spans 16 amino acids. The V gene end was trimmed by 3 bases and the J gene end by 14 bases; junction bases not matched to a gene: 16. Germline values: CDR1 MGHRA, CDR2 YSYEKL.

There are a few counts of this clone. The rearrangement joins TRBV21-1 to TRBJ2-2; the table gives TRBD2 as D, unverified against the DNA. TRBV21-1 is shown as a pseudogene. The CDR3 is 20 amino acids. This CDR3 is CASSKRELVDARKLTGELFF. In DNA form, the CDR3 reads TGTGCCAGCAGCAAAAGGGAACTAGTCGATGCCCGTAAACTCACCGGGGAGCTGTTTTTT.

This clone was counted a single time. J is TRBJ2-2 and V is TRBV4-3; 8 bases map to TRBD1. This CDR3 contains 15 residues. V was pared by 0 bases and J by 7 bases, with 4 bases of the junction left unmatched. Germline assignment: CDR1 LGHNA and CDR2 YSLEER. The CDR3 DNA reads as TGCGCCAGCAGCCAAGACAGGGGGCTCGGCGGGGAGCTGTTTTTT. It translates to CASSQDRGLGGELFF.

The chain carries TRBV19 and TRBJ1-2; perhaps TRBD1 as D (5 bases). Trimming cost V 1 base and J 4 bases, with 13 bases left between them. The CDR3 length is 15 residues. Germline V gene data show CDR1 as LNHDA and CDR2 as SQIVND (reference sequence). The chain's CDR3 is CASSIAVWGGYGYTF. CDR3 coding DNA: TGTGCCAGTAGTATAGCTGTTTGGGGCGGCTATGGCTACACCTTC.

The chain combines TRBV6-2 or TRBV6-3 with TRBJ2-7, with TRBD2 matching 9 bases. Germline CDR1 is MNHEY and CDR2 is SVGEGT. Trimming removed 2 bases from V and 3 bases from J; junction bases left unmatched: 5. The CDR3 has 15 residues. CDR3 coding DNA: TGTGCCAGCAGTTACGGGCTAGCGGGACGCTACGAGCAGTACTTC. Residues: CASSYGLAGRYEQYF.

The V gene is TRBV6-5, the J gene TRBJ2-3; 10 bases are a match to TRBD2. Germline lookup yields CDR1 MNHEY and CDR2 SVGAGI. The CDR3 is 15 amino acids. V lost 7 bases, J lost 3 bases, and 7 bases stayed unmatched. This CDR3 reads CASNPSGSRTDTQYF. The CDR3 region has the DNA TGTGCCAGCAACCCTAGCGGGAGTCGGACAGATACGCAGTATTTT.

The J gene is TRBJ1-1, the V gene TRBV7-8; TRBD1 might be the D (5 bases). Trimming cost V 8 bases and J 3 bases, with 25 bases left between them. The CDR3 runs to 17 residues. Germline CDR1 and CDR2: SGHVS and FQNEAQ. The CDR3 loop is CASRSQTVWEGDTEAFF. The CDR3 nucleotides are TGTGCCAGCCGATCCCAGACAGTCTGGGAAGGGGACACTGAAGCTTTCTTT.

V is TRBV5-5 and J is TRBJ2-1; 10 nucleotides agree with TRBD2. There are 14 residues in the CDR3. Germline V gives CDR1 SGHKS, CDR2 YYEKEE (reference sequence). V lost 2 bases to trimming and J lost 15 bases; unmatched junction nucleotides: 11. The CDR3 spells CASSFSLAGELLFF. The DNA of the CDR3 is TGTGCCAGCAGCTTCTCGCTAGCGGGAGAGTTGTTGTTCTTC.

The chain uses TRBV24-1 and TRBJ2-1, with 7 bases aligning to TRBD1. Germline-derived CDR1 and CDR2 are KGHDR and SFDVKD. The CDR3 length is 15 residues. V lost 3 bases to trimming and J lost 8 bases; unmatched junction nucleotides: 9. As DNA, the CDR3 is TGTGCCACCAGTGATGGACAGGTCTTAGGGGATGAGCAGTTCTTC. Encoded protein: CATSDGQVLGDEQFF.

This clone is a singleton in its sample. An end of the junction does not agree with germline; a read error may underlie this. The rearrangement joins TRBV7-9 to TRBJ1-4, with TRBD1 matching 8 bases. CDR3 length equals 18 residues. CDR1 SEHNR and CDR2 FQNEAQ come from the germline V gene (reference sequence). The CDR3 loop is CASSFRQGIRVTDEKLFF. CDR3 in DNA: TGTGCCAGCAGCTTCCGACAGGGGATAAGGGTAACTGATGAAAAACTGTTTTTT.

J is TRBJ2-4 and V is TRBV6-5; TRBD1 agrees at 7 bases. The ends lost 7 bases at V and 6 bases at J; junction bases unmatched: 9. The CDR3 length is 14 residues. CDR1 and CDR2 from the germline V gene are MNHEY and SVGAGI. The CDR3 nucleotides read TGTGCCAGCATAACTACAGGGGCTAGAAACATTCAGTACTTC. This sequence encodes CASITTGARNIQYF.

This rearrangement joins TRBV29-1 to TRBJ2-7; D perhaps matches TRBD2 (6 bases). The germline V gene has CDR1 SQVTM and CDR2 ANQGSEA. The CDR3 consists of 13 residues. V gave up 6 bases and J gave up 4 bases, with 16 bases separating them. The CDR3 sequence is CSVHSGRGYEQYF. CDR3 bases: TGCAGCGTGCATAGCGGTAGAGGATACGAGCAGTACTTC.

With respect to this clone: The sample contains more than one DNA sequence encoding this CDR3. The genes are TRBV11-3 and TRBJ1-1; possibly TRBD1 for D (5 bases). Per the germline V gene, CDR1 is SGHNT and CDR2 is YENEEA. This CDR3 is built from 13 residues. Trimming pared 4 bases from V and 1 base from J, leaving 7 bases between. DNA for the CDR3: TGTGCCAGCAGCTCCGGACAGAACACTGAAGCTTTCTTT. Translating gives CASSSGQNTEAFF.

This clone appeared once. J is TRBJ2-3 and V is TRBV9; 10 bases are a match to TRBD2. CDR1 is SGDLS and CDR2 is YYNGEE in the germline V gene. The CDR3 has 16 residues. Losses at the gene ends were 0 bases for V and 3 bases for J; bases not matched to a gene: 4. The DNA for the CDR3 is TGTGCCAGCAGCGTAGACCCTAGCGGGAGTACAGATACGCAGTATTTT. Amino acids: CASSVDPSGSTDTQYF.

The chain employs TRBV6-1 and TRBJ1-5; D ambiguous. Looked up from germline, CDR1 is MNHNS and CDR2 is SASEGT. CDR3 size: 15 residues. V dropped 2 bases and J dropped 0 bases, with 8 bases sitting between them. The DNA of the CDR3 is TGTGCCAGCAGTGAATTCGGGAATAGCAATCAGCCCCAGCATTTT. This gives the protein CASSEFGNSNQPQHF.

The rearrangement links TRBV2 to TRBJ2-5, with D possibly TRBD2 on 6 matching bases. The CDR3 runs to 14 residues. Germline CDR1 reads SNHLY; CDR2 reads FYNNEI. The CDR3 region has the DNA TGTGCAAACCAGAAGGGACTCACCCAAGAGACCCAGTACTTC. Amino acid sequence: CANQKGLTQETQYF.

The chain recombines TRBV3-1 (or the pseudogene TRBV3-2) with TRBJ2-3, with D hard to call. The CDR3 length is 13 residues. CDR1 LGHDT and CDR2 YNNKEL come from the germline V gene (reference sequence). Trimming shortened V by 0 bases and J by 9 bases, and 10 bases separated the two germline ends. The CDR3 bases are TGTGCCAGCAGCCAAGAGGTAGCTAAGACGCAGTATTTT. This encodes CASSQEVAKTQYF.

The J gene is TRBJ2-7, the V gene TRBV24-1, with D perhaps TRBD2 (6 bases). The CDR3 length is 18 residues. Deletions cut 5 bases from V and 2 bases from J, with 24 bases between. The germline gives CDR1 KGHDR, CDR2 SFDVKD. The CDR3 DNA sequence: TGTGCCACCAGTGGCCTCCGGGGGATACTCTGTCTGGCCTACGAGCAGTACTTC. Protein sequence: CATSGLRGILCLAYEQYF.

The V gene is TRBV5-4, the J gene TRBJ2-7; TRBD1 aligns across 8 bases. CDR1 and CDR2 (germline): SGHNT, YYREEE (reference sequence). The ends lost 4 bases at V and 3 bases at J; junction bases unmatched: 12. This CDR3 has 16 residues. The CDR3 nucleotides read TGTGCCAGCAGCGGGGGGAATCAGGGGGCTGTCTACGAGCAGTACTTC. Encoded protein: CASSGGNQGAVYEQYF.